The next 17 T cell receptor beta chains were all read from a single sample in a study of CD8+CD57+ T cells in acquired aplastic anemia. Genomic DNA served as template for TCR beta VDJ and CDR3 profiling. TCRdb re-derived calls from the reads in MiXCR, one entry per CDR3 protein. The sample lists 400,000 to 600,000 distinct CDR3 sequences; under 40% were seen once. Patients sequenced had flow cytometry evidence of CD8+CD57+ cell expansion. Sequenced input: sorted CD4+, CD8+, or CD8+CD57+ T cells (not recorded which) from PBMCs. The receptors here all came from a human donor with aplastic anemia.

This clonotype has a handful of counts. The chain joins TRBV11-2 to TRBJ2-7, with TRBD1 matching over 8 bases. The germline V gene has CDR1 SGHAT and CDR2 FQNNGV. The CDR3 has 13 amino acids. V trimming: 11 bases; J trimming: 7 bases; junction bases outside the gene matches: 13. CDR3 region: CAGRTGPRREQYF. The CDR3 region has the DNA TGTGCCGGGAGGACAGGGCCTAGAAGGGAGCAGTACTTC.

This clonotype was seen at least ten times. CDR3 protein: CASSLAGQGDRKGYTF. Here the CDR3 DNA reads TGTGCCAGCAGCTTAGCGGGACAGGGTGATAGGAAAGGCTACACCTTC. The chain recombines TRBV7-2 with TRBJ1-2; TRBD1 agrees at 9 bases. V lost 0 bases, J lost 8 bases, and 10 bases stayed unmatched. This CDR3 region has 16 residues. Germline loops: CDR1 SGHTA, CDR2 FQGNSA. The whole variable domain, filled in from reference TRBV7-2 and TRBJ1-2, reads GAGVSQSPSNKVTEKGKDVELRCDPISGHTALYWYRQSLGQGLEFLIYFQGNSAPDKSGLPSDRFSAERTGGSVSTLTIQRTQQEDSAVYLCASSLAGQGDRKGYTFGSGTRLTVV.

DNA of the CDR3: TGCAGTGCTAGCAAAGTGGGGAGCACAGATACGCAGTATTTT. Its translation: CSASKVGSTDTQYF. The chain links TRBV20-1 to TRBJ2-3; D uncertain. The CDR3 spans 14 residues. V lost 3 bases, J lost 0 bases, and 10 bases lay in between. In germline, CDR1 is DFQATT, CDR2 SNEGSKA (reference sequence).

Many counts were recorded for this clonotype. In nucleotides, the CDR3 is TGTGCCAGCAGCTTAGCGGGGAGAACCTATAAGTATGGCTACACCTTC. Encoded protein: CASSLAGRTYKYGYTF. The gene calls are TRBV7-9 and TRBJ1-2; D ambiguous. The CDR3 runs 16 residues. The V end lost 0 bases, the J end lost 5 bases, and 16 bases lay between the germline ends. Germline-derived CDR1 and CDR2 are SEHNR and FQNEAQ (reference sequence). Looking up the rest from reference TRBV7-9 and TRBJ1-2 gives the full variable domain: DTGVSQNPRHKITKRGQNVTFRCDPISEHNRLYWYRQTLGQGPEFLTYFQNEAQLEKSRLLSDRFSAERPKGSFSTLEIQRTEQGDSAMYLCASSLAGRTYKYGYTFGSGTRLTVV.

This clonotype appeared a few times. The CDR3 DNA is TGTGCCAGCAGCACGGGACTAGAATACGAGCAGTACTTC. It is translated as CASSTGLEYEQYF. This chain links TRBV11-2 with TRBJ2-7, with 8 positions matching TRBD2. The germline V gene encodes CDR1 SGHAT and CDR2 FQNNGV. CDR3 length: 13 amino acids. J lost 4 bases, V lost 5 bases, and 4 bases had no gene match. Full variable domain (missing parts from reference TRBV11-2 and TRBJ2-7): EAGVAQSPRYKIIEKRQSVAFWCNPISGHATLYWYQQILGQGPKLLIQFQNNGVVDDSQLPKDRFSAERLKGVDSTLKIQPAKLEDSAVYLCASSTGLEYEQYFGPGTRLTVT.

This chain joins TRBV19 and TRBJ2-7, with 11 bases that match TRBD2. The end of the DNA is better explained by TRBJ2-1, so the J call may be wrong. In germline, CDR1 is LNHDA, CDR2 SQIVND (reference sequence). The CDR3 consists of 13 residues. The DNA for the CDR3 is TGTGCTAGATCCGGGACTAGCGGCTTTGAGCAGTTCTTC. This gives the protein CARSGTSGFEQFF.

The chain is built from TRBV5-4 and TRBJ1-1; 9 bases are a match to TRBD1. The V segment lost 5 bases and the J segment 1 base; nucleotides outside the gene matches: 6. This CDR3 has 15 residues. From germline, CDR1 is SGHNT and CDR2 YYREEE (reference sequence). The CDR3 region has the DNA TGTGCCAGCAGGGGATGGGACAGGGAGAACACTGAAGCTTTCTTT. Encoded protein: CASRGWDRENTEAFF.

A word on this clonotype: A much larger clone sits a single nucleotide away, making a read error possible. This sequence joins TRBV20-1 and TRBJ1-2, with 7 bases matching TRBD1. The CDR3 covers 12 residues. The V segment lost 2 bases and the J segment 4 bases; nucleotides outside the gene matches: 1. Germline loops: CDR1 DFQATT, CDR2 SNEGSKA (reference sequence). CDR3 residues: CSARWDSYGYTF. The CDR3 coding sequence is TGCAGTGCTAGATGGGACAGCTATGGCTACACCTTC.

This clonotype was counted a few times. The chain carries TRBV20-1 and TRBJ2-1, with TRBD1 as a possible D gene (6 bases). V lost 0 bases to trimming and J lost 0 bases, with 12 bases between them. Germline loops: CDR1 DFQATT, CDR2 SNEGSKA (reference sequence). The CDR3 sequence is 16 residues long. The CDR3 DNA is TGCAGTGCTAGAGATAGGGGGACGGGCTCCTACAATGAGCAGTTCTTC. Translated: CSARDRGTGSYNEQFF.

This clonotype has more than one count but fewer than ten. The chain recombines TRBV7-3 with TRBJ2-1, with D unclear. Per the germline V gene, CDR1 is SGHTA and CDR2 is FQGTGA. The V end lost 0 bases, the J end lost 9 bases, and 9 bases lay between the germline ends. The CDR3 runs 13 residues. This chain's CDR3 is CASSLTSDREQFF. The CDR3 DNA reads TGTGCCAGCAGCTTAACGTCAGATCGTGAGCAGTTCTTC.

This rearrangement joins TRBV11-2 to TRBJ1-6; TRBD1 might be the D (5 bases). There are 15 residues in the CDR3. Germline V lookup: CDR1 SGHAT, CDR2 FQNNGV. V dropped 0 bases and J dropped 5 bases, with 8 bases sitting between them. CDR3 nucleotide sequence: TGTGCCAGCAGCTTAGATGGACAAGATAATTCACCCCTCCACTTT. This gives the protein CASSLDGQDNSPLHF.

This chain joins TRBV6-1 and TRBJ2-7; 9 bases agree with TRBD2. There are 16 residues in the CDR3. Trimming took 6 bases from V and 2 from J; bases not matched to a gene: 11. From germline, CDR1 is MNHNS and CDR2 SASEGT. This chain's CDR3 is CASRPSSGALTYEQYF. DNA for the CDR3: TGTGCCAGCAGACCCTCTAGCGGGGCCCTGACCTACGAGCAGTACTTC.

This clonotype was recorded at least ten times. The chain combines TRBV2 with TRBJ1-6; no reliable D call. Looked up from germline, CDR1 is SNHLY and CDR2 is FYNNEI. The length of the CDR3 is 13 residues. V dropped 2 bases and J dropped 14 bases, with 13 bases sitting between them. The CDR3 DNA sequence: TGTGCCAGCAGTGAAAACCCAGAGGGTGCCCTCCACTTT. This translates into CASSENPEGALHF.

This chain links TRBV11-2 with TRBJ1-6; tentative D call: TRBD1 (6 bases). Germline assignment: CDR1 SGHAT and CDR2 FQNNGV. Deletions cut 4 bases from V and 9 bases from J, with 22 bases between. The CDR3 contains 17 residues. CDR3 nucleotides: TGTGCCAGCAGCTATACTACAGGGATGGGGGCCGGTTCACCCCTCCACTTT. Amino acid sequence: CASSYTTGMGAGSPLHF.

The genes are TRBV6-5 and TRBJ1-2; D not certain. The CDR3 is 14 residues long. Germline V lookup: CDR1 MNHEY, CDR2 SVGAGI. V lost 4 bases and J 0 bases, leaving 9 bases between the germline ends. CDR3 in amino acids: CASSFYGSNYGYTF. The CDR3 bases are TGTGCCAGCAGTTTTTACGGATCTAACTATGGCTACACCTTC.

The gene calls are TRBV20-1 and TRBJ2-1, with D perhaps TRBD2 (6 bases). The ends were cut back, 5 bases at V and 2 bases at J, with 19 bases in the middle. Germline assignment: CDR1 DFQATT and CDR2 SNEGSKA (reference sequence). The CDR3 contains 16 residues. As DNA, the CDR3 is TGCAGTGCTTCAGGCCCGGGGGAATACACCTACAATGAGCAGTTCTTC. It encodes CSASGPGEYTYNEQFF.

Details on this clonotype: A much larger clone differs by one base, so this may be a read error. The J gene is TRBJ2-5, the V gene TRBV29-1; the D is unclear. The CDR3 spans 17 residues. The germline V gene has CDR1 SQVTM and CDR2 ANQGSEA. CDR3 in DNA: TGCGGCGTTGTTCGGAGTGGTAGCATTGTAGGCTTAAAGACCCAGTACTTC. It yields the protein CGVVRSGSIVGLKTQYF.